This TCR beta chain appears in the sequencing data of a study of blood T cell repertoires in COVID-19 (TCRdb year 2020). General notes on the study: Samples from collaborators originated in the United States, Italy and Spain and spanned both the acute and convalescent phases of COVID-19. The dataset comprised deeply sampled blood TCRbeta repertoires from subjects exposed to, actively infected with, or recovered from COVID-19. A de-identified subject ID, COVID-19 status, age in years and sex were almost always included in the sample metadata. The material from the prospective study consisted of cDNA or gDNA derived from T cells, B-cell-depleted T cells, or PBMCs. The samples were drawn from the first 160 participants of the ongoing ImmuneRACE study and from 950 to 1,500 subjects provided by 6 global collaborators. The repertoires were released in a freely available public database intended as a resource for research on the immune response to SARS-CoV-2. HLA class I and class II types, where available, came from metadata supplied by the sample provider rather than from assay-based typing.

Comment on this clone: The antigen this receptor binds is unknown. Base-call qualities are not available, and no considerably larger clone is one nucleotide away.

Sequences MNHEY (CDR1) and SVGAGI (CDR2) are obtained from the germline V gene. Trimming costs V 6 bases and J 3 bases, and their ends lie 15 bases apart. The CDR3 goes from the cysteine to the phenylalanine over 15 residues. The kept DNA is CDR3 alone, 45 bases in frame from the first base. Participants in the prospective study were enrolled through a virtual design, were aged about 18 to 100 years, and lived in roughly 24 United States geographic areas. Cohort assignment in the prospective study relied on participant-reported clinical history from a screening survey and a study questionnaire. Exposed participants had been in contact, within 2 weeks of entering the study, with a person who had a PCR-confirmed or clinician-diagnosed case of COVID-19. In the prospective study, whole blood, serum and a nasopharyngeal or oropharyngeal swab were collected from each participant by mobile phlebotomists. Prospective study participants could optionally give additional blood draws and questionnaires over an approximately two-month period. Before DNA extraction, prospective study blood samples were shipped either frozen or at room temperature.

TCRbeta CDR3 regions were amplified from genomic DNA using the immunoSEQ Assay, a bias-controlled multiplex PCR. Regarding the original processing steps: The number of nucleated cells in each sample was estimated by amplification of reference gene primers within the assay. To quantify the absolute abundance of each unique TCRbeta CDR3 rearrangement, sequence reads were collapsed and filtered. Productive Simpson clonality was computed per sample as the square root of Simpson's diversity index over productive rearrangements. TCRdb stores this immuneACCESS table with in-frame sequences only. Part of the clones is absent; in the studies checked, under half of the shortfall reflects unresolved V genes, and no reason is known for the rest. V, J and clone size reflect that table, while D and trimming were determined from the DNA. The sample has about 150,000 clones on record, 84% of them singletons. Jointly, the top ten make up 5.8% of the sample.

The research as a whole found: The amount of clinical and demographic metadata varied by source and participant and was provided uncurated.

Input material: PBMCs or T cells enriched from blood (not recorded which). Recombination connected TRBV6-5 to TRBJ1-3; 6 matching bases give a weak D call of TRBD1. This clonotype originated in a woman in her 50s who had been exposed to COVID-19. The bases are TGTGCCAGCAGGAGGGGGGGCTACGGTGGAAACACCATATATTTT. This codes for CASRRGGYGGNTIYF.